This T cell receptor beta chain was profiled in a study of T cell responses to AZD1222 COVID-19 vaccine. The CDR3 loop spans 13 amino acids. Germline loops: CDR1 SGHRS, CDR2 YFSETQ. V was clipped by 7 bases and J by 6 bases, with 14 bases between them. Here immunoSEQ multiplex PCR was the method, and the copy in TCRdb shows in-frame clones only, minus some. The profile shows around 110,000 clones, almost 90% of them singletons. General study findings and limits: Clonal diversity was possibly underestimated, and the donors were mostly white British, with more females. A rise in Spike-specific TCR breadth and depth followed two AZD1222 doses. Baseline testing showed seropositivity in only a handful of AZD1222 recipients. Unmutated variant regions are reportedly targeted by nearly half of spike-specific TCRs.

Points on this clone: Its antigen remains unidentified.

The chain recombines TRBV5-1 with TRBJ1-5; D gene unclear. The TCR originated in an adult in good health. The material was peripheral blood, obtained on day 0 of AZD1222 vaccination. CDR3 DNA sequence: TGCGCCAGCGGGAGCGATATTGGTCAGCCCCAGCATTTT. It codes for CASGSDIGQPQHF.